This T cell receptor beta chain is from a study of shared clonotypes between healthy human individuals. The CDR3 covers 15 residues. After removal of 1 base from V and 5 bases from J, the junction contained 4 bases not matched to a gene. Germline CDR1 and CDR2: SGHNT and YENEEA. Only in-frame clones appear in the TCRdb table, and some are missing; sequencing was by immunoSEQ multiplex PCR. The sample lists millions of clones, more than 90% seen once, with 0.11% to 0.15% in the top ten. On this clone itself: The antigen remains unidentified.

Overall study results and limits: An expected dependence of interdonor clonotype sharing on sequencing depth was noted. Tissue TCR repertoires likely differ from these blood-only repertoires.

Sequenced: naive CD4+ T cells sorted from blood. As for subset: CD45RA+ positively selected. This chain connects TRBV11-3 to TRBJ2-3, with TRBD2 identical over 9 bases. The sequence came from a man between 18 and 35 years old in good health. In DNA, the CDR3 is TGTGCCAGCAGCTTAGGCGGGAGGGCCCAAGATACGCAGTATTTT. Its translation: CASSLGGRAQDTQYF.